The entry that follows covers one T cell receptor (beta chain) sequence. As yet, its antigen is unknown. One end of the junction is discordant with germline, which a read error may explain. The data stem from a study of T-cell memory formation after mild COVID-19. Study details: In these data, TCR clusters were largely donor specific.

General study points: Several responding clones turned up in pre-infection memory, indicating that cross-reactive memory may have taken part.

Barcoded TCR alpha and TCR beta cDNA libraries with UMIs came from 5'RACE using constant-segment primers. TCRdb reprocessed the 5' RACE reads with MiXCR, giving one entry per CDR3 protein. This table holds about 540,000 distinct CDR3 sequences, around 21% found once. The CDR3 extends over 16 amino acids. The germline CDR1 and CDR2 sequences are LNHNV and YYDKDF (reference sequence). J is TRBJ2-1 and V is TRBV15; 7 bases line up with TRBD1. The origin of this receptor is an adult woman who had mild COVID-19 (a few samples of this study predate the infection). Cell type and time point are not known. Sequencing used PBMCs or a T cell subset sorted from them (not recorded which). The CDR3 here is CATSRATTGSFNEQFF. The CDR3 DNA sequence: TGTGCCACCAGCAGAGCGACGACAGGGTCCTTCAATGAGCAGTTCTTC.